This T cell receptor beta chain was sequenced during a study of T cell clusters in autoimmune cytopenias (dated by TCRdb to about 2019). Background for the entire study: A median TRB sequencing depth of roughly 56,000 reads per sample was reached, and a median of roughly 2,300 distinct TRB clonotypes per sample was obtained. Alongside healthy, CLL and autoimmune hepatitis controls, autoimmune cytopenia patients had their peripheral blood TRB and IGH repertoires sequenced at active disease and again during treatment follow-up. The goal of the study was to find out whether patients with autoimmune cytopenia have a disease-specific immune repertoire signature that could be used as a blood-based biomarker. Overall results and qualifications from the work: The TRB repertoire shifts, including less even repertoires in secondary cytopenia and CLL, mostly reflected lymphoma bias and not autoimmunity. The T cell clusters were defined in silico only, and their functional role remained to be validated experimentally. Healthy donors showed around 3.1-fold more exclusive TRB clusters than active autoimmune hepatitis patients, consistent with an autoimmunity-wide signature. In the comparison of secondary cytopenia with CLL, the cluster-lack signature was not observed, apparently because the dominant lymphoma-associated repertoire masked the signature. GLIPH results suggested that primary autoimmune cytopenia patients were missing physiological T cell clusters, with about 53 clusters found only in healthy donors compared with more than 15 found only in patients.

For each sample, TRB amplification used 250 ng of peripheral blood genomic DNA, equal to some 38,000 genome equivalents. TRB rearrangements were amplified by multiplex PCR following a touch-down protocol, with the TRB-A and TRB-B primer pools mixed in one tube. Two consecutive PCR reactions with Phusion HS II polymerase added Illumina adapters and sample indices to the amplicons. The amplicons were gel-purified using the NucleoSpin Gel and PCR Clean-up kit, after which quantification was performed by Qubit and quality was checked on an Agilent 2100 Bioanalyzer. Libraries were sequenced on an Illumina MiSeq using 600-cycle, single-indexed, paired-end runs. Per the original workflow: TRB reads were aligned and assembled with MiXCR version 2.1.12 using the default MiXCR reference library. A clone was defined by each unique CDR3 nucleotide sequence, and the analysis included only productive sequences supported by at least two reads. Repertoire diversity was assessed with alpha-parameterized diversity profiles (alpha 0 to 5), including the Shannon (alpha 1) and Simpson (alpha 2) indices, which were computed with an R script. The tcR package was used to compute combinatorial TRB VJ usage, and cohorts were compared on this usage by principal component analysis with ade4. Using GLIPH, TCRbeta CDR3s were clustered on pairs of cohorts matched for age and read depth, and a Wilcoxon test was used to compare cluster frequencies. TCRdb reprocessed the reads and provides one entry for every CDR3 protein sequence; no DNA is given. V and J calls and clone size were set by TCRdb, not the authors. The sample table records 13,000 to 15,000 distinct CDR3 sequences. Approximately 2.2% of the sample goes to the ten largest clones.

As encoded in the germline V gene (reference sequence), CDR1 is DFQATT while CDR2 is SNEGSKA. The CDR3 runs 13 amino acids, cysteine and phenylalanine included. No DNA appears here. Details on this clonotype: No cognate antigen has been identified for it.

The receptor was derived from a human donor with an autoimmune cytopenia or autoimmune hepatitis (not recorded which). The V gene is TRBV20-1 and the J gene is TRBJ2-3; with no DNA, the TCRdb D assignment of TRBD2 cannot be verified. The sequenced material came from peripheral blood. The CDR3 protein: CSVSAGGTDTQYF.